The next 15 T cell receptor beta chains were all read from a single sample in a study of vaccination and CD4 T cells after COVID-19 (dated by TCRdb to the early 2020s). What this sample's treatment or condition label stands for: 10-day PBMC culture with coronavirus spike peptide pools or control peptides (ViraFEST assay). Their cognate antigens are unknown. Preparation of the library involved PCR. Reads for this sample came from an Illumina iSeq 100. DNA from cultured CD4+ T cells underwent TCR sequencing with the Oncomine TCR Beta short-read assay at the Johns Hopkins FTIC core. TCRdb reanalyzed the raw reads on its own, using fastp at Q25 for trimming and MiXCR for clone calling, and kept in-frame beta chains. Rows matching on CDR3 protein sequence are summarized as one entry with the most common DNA and genes. The sample table contains thousands of distinct CDR3 sequences; only one count was recorded for approximately 66% of them. The ten largest account for over 20% of the sample.

Material for sequencing was CD4+ T cells from blood, cultured in vitro. The receptors here all came from a human donor who had recovered from COVID-19.

The J gene is TRBJ1-6, the V gene TRBV6-1, with TRBD1 identical over 8 bases. V shed 6 bases and J 5 bases; nucleotides not matched to a gene: 6. The CDR3 has 15 amino acids. CDR1 and CDR2 from the germline V gene are MNHNS and SASEGT. As DNA, the CDR3 is TGTGCCAGCAGAACTTCGACAGGGGATAATTCACCCCTCCACTTT. Translated: CASRTSTGDNSPLHF.

This chain links TRBV2 with TRBJ1-5; 8 nucleotides agree with TRBD1. The J segment lost 3 bases and the V segment lost 7 bases, leaving 2 bases of the junction unmatched. The CDR3 length is 13 residues. Germline CDR1 SNHLY, CDR2 FYNNEI. This CDR3 reads CASKGQVNQPQHF. Here the CDR3 DNA reads TGTGCCAGCAAGGGACAGGTCAATCAGCCCCAGCATTTT.

The chain combines TRBV7-9 with TRBJ2-3, with 11 bases aligning to TRBD2. Germline CDR1 SEHNR, CDR2 FQNEAQ (reference sequence). The CDR3 is made up of 15 amino acids. After removal of 5 bases from V and 3 bases from J, the junction contained 4 bases not matched to a gene. The CDR3, as DNA: TGTGCCAGCAGCAGTAGCGGGAGGGCAACAGATACGCAGTATTTT. This codes for CASSSSGRATDTQYF.

By sample share, this clonotype is medium-sized. V is TRBV20-1 and J is TRBJ2-3; tentative D call: TRBD2 (6 bases). V dropped 5 bases and J dropped 0 bases, with 12 bases sitting between them. This CDR3 contains 14 residues. Germline loops: CDR1 DFQATT, CDR2 SNEGSKA (reference sequence). CDR3 nucleotides: TGCAGTGCTTCGGGACTTTTGAGCACAGATACGCAGTATTTT. Amino acid sequence: CSASGLLSTDTQYF.

This clonotype turned up a few times. The chain recombines TRBV7-9 with TRBJ1-1; D gene unclear. The CDR3 loop spans 14 amino acids. Germline assignment: CDR1 SEHNR and CDR2 FQNEAQ (reference sequence). Trimming removed 2 bases from V and 1 base from J, with 8 bases in between. DNA for the CDR3: TGTGCCAGCAGCTTAAATAGGGCGAACACTGAAGCTTTCTTT. Protein: CASSLNRANTEAFF.

This chain uses TRBV7-6 with TRBJ1-1; D possibly corresponds to TRBD1 (6 bases). The CDR3 runs to 14 residues. V gave up 5 bases and J gave up 3 bases, with 13 bases separating them. Per germline, CDR1 SGHVS and CDR2 FNYEAQ. The CDR3 reads CASSPDSMYTEAFF. CDR3 nucleotides: TGTGCCAGCAGCCCGGACAGTATGTACACTGAAGCTTTCTTT.

This clonotype was seen once. The chain recombines TRBV12-5 with TRBJ1-1; 10 bases line up with TRBD1. V gave up 7 bases and J gave up 5 bases; unmatched junction bases: 7. Germline-derived CDR1 and CDR2 are LGHNT and FRNRAP. The CDR3 covers 14 residues. As DNA, the CDR3 is TGTGCTAGTGCCCTAGACAGGGGGCGAACTGAAGCTTTCTTT. Amino acids: CASALDRGRTEAFF.

The genes are TRBV7-3 and TRBJ1-1, with 9 bases fitting TRBD1. The CDR3 extends over 14 amino acids. Trimming at V came to 9 bases and at J to 5 bases, leaving 10 bases not matched to a gene. Germline lookup yields CDR1 SGHTA and CDR2 FQGTGA. The CDR3 region has the DNA TGTGCCAGTAAGACAGGGGGGGGTTCAACTGAAGCTTTCTTT. Translated: CASKTGGGSTEAFF.

This clonotype has just one count. The chain combines TRBV10-1 with TRBJ2-1; 7 bases map to TRBD2. V shed 8 bases and J 5 bases; nucleotides not matched to a gene: 9. CDR1 and CDR2 from the germline V gene are WNHNN and SYGVQD (reference sequence). The CDR3 runs to 14 residues. DNA for the CDR3: TGCGCCAGCGGTTCGGGCGGGAGACACAATGAGCAGTTCTTC. Translation: CASGSGGRHNEQFF.

The chain couples TRBV20-1 to TRBJ1-1; the D gene is possibly TRBD1 (6 bases). Trimming left V 3 bases short and J 3 bases short, with 11 bases between. This CDR3 has 13 amino acids. Looked up from germline, CDR1 is DFQATT and CDR2 is SNEGSKA (reference sequence). The CDR3 loop is CSASGGGDTEAFF. The CDR3 bases are TGCAGTGCTAGCGGGGGCGGGGACACTGAAGCTTTCTTT.

The rearrangement uses TRBV18 and TRBJ2-7; 8 bases fit TRBD2. The V and J ends lost 6 bases and 1 base, in that order; junction bases with no gene match: 8. The CDR3 is 15 residues long. Germline V gene lookup returns CDR1 KGHSH and CDR2 LQKENI. The CDR3 region is CASSITGTRSYEQYF. As DNA, the CDR3 is TGTGCCAGCTCTATCACCGGGACTAGGTCCTACGAGCAGTACTTC. The whole variable domain, filled in from reference TRBV18 and TRBJ2-7, reads NAGVMQNPRHLVRRRGQEARLRCSPMKGHSHVYWYRQLPEEGLKFMVYLQKENIIDESGMPKERFSAEFPKEGPSILRIQQVVRGDSAAYFCASSITGTRSYEQYFGPGTRLTVT.

The CDR3 loop reads CASSSGQYNSPLHF. In nucleotides, the CDR3 is TGTGCCAGCAGTTCGGGACAGTATAATTCACCCCTCCACTTT. The J gene is TRBJ1-6, the V gene TRBV6-2 or TRBV6-3; 7 bases agree with TRBD1. Trimming cost V 4 bases and J 4 bases; bases outside gene matches: 1. The CDR3 spans 14 residues. Looked up from germline, CDR1 is MNHEY and CDR2 is SVGEGT.

The chain combines TRBV15 with TRBJ1-1; 11 nucleotides match TRBD1. The CDR3 consists of 16 residues. Per germline, CDR1 LNHNV and CDR2 YYDKDF (reference sequence). Trimming took 3 bases from V and 4 from J; bases not matched to a gene: 7. For the CDR3, the DNA is TGTGCCACCAGCAGGAGGACAGGGGGCGGTTTCACTGAAGCTTTCTTT. Its translation is CATSRRTGGGFTEAFF.

This chain links TRBV7-2 with TRBJ2-5; TRBD1 might be the D (6 bases). The V gene's germline CDR1 is SGHTA and CDR2 FQGNSA. V lost 5 bases, J lost 7 bases, and 17 bases lay in between. This CDR3 has 14 residues. The CDR3 loop is CASSHASATGTQYF. The CDR3 nucleotides are TGTGCCAGCAGCCATGCCAGCGCGACAGGGACCCAGTACTTC.

The chain uses TRBV6-1 and TRBJ1-6; 7 bases are shared with TRBD1. The CDR3 is made up of 13 amino acids. Germline assignment: CDR1 MNHNS and CDR2 SASEGT. V dropped 10 bases and J dropped 4; count of bases not matched to a gene: 4. The CDR3 spells CATQGQYNSPLHF. Written as DNA, the CDR3 is TGTGCCACCCAGGGACAGTATAATTCACCCCTCCACTTT.